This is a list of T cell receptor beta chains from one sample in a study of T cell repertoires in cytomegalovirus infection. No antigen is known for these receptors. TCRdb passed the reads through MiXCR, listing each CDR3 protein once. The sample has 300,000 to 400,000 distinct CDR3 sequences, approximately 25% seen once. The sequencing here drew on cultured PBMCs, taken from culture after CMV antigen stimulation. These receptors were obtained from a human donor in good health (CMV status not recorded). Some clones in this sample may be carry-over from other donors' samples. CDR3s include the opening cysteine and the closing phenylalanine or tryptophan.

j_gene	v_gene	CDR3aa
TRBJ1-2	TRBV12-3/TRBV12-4	CASSLAQGRGIGYTF
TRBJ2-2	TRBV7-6	CASGGATGELFF
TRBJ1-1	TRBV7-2	CASSYRALRTEAFF
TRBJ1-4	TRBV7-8	CASSLDSGKEKLFF
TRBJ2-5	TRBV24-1	CATSDRTSYQETQYF
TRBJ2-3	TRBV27	CASSFSSGGLDTQYF
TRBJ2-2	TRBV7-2	CASSMYSGRAATGELFF
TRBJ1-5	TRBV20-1	CSARDMGRLGQPQHF
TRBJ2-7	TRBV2	CASSTRQGGLIEQYF
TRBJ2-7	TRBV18	CASSPSWGEQYF
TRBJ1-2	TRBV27	CASSPRTGRRYGYTF
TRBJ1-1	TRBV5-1	CASSETGGWGEAFF
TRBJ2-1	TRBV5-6	CASSHDSYNEQFF
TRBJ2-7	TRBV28	CASSAQGIGYTGASYEQYF
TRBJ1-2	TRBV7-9	CASSFPPDYGYTF
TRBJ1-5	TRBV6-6	CASSSRTGNQPQHF
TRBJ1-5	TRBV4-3	CASSLSTGGQPQHF
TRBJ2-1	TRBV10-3	CAISGAGGIARDEQFF
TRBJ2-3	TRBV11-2	CASSLVMSTTPTDTQYF
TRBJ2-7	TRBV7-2	CASSPPNGYEQYF
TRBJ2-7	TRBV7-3	CASSTGTSDSEQYF
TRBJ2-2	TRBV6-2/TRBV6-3	CASTTQGGGANTGELFF
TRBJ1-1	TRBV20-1	CSARGRASNTEAFF
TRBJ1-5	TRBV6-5	CASSYSISQPQHF
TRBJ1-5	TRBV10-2	CASSESSINQPQHF
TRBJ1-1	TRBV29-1	CSVQGALNTEAFF
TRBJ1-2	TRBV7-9	CASSRAGGADYGYTF
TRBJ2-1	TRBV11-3	CASSLVSVPYNEQFF
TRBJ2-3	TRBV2	CANSRDRGSDTQYF
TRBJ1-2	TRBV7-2	CASSSTHGVVRGYTF
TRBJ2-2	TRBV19	CASSWRTNTGELFF
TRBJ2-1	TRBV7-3	CASSFRERADEQFF
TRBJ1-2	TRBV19	CASSQFITNYGYTF
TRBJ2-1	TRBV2	CASSASGSYNEQFF
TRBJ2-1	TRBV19	CASISRYEPNEQFF
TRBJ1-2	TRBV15	CATSRGTTDRGGGYTF
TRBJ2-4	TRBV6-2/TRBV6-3	CASSYPSGGVNIQYF
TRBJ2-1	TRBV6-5	CASSYGVGNRGEQQFF
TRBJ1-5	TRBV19	CASSSLAGPYQPQHF
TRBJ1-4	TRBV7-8	CASSVPGFPNEKLFF
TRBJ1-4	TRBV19	CASSMGQGLPLNEKLFF
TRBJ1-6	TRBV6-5	CASKAGLSSYNSPLHF
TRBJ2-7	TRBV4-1	CASSQDLMTGEGYEQYF
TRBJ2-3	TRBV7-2	CASSPRLAGANTQYF